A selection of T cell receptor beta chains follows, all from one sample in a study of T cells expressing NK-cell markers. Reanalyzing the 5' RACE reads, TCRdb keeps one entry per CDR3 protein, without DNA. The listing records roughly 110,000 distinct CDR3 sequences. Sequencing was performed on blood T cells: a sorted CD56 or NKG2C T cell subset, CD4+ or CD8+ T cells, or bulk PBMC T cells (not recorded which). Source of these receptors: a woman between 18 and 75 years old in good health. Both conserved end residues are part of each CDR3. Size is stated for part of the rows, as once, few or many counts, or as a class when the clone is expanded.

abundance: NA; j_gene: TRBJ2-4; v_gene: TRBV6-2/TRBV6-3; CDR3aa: CASSYPPGTPVAKNIQYF
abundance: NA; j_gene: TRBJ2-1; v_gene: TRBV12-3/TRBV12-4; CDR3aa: CASGAPGLASNEQFF
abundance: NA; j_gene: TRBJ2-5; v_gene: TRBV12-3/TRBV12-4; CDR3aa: CASSPRGIAGDETQYF
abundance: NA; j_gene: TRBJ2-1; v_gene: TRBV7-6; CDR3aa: CASRDGLAGGSEQFF
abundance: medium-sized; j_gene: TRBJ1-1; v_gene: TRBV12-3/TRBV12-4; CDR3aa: CASSLGGGGTEAFF
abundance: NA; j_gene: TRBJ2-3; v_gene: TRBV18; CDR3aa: CASSTSPFGASTDTQYF
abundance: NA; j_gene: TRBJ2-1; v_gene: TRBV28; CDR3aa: CASSWGVEQFF
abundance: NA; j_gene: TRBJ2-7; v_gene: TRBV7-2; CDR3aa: CASSLPDHYEQYF
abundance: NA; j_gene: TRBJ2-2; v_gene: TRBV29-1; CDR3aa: CSVWGPNTGELFF
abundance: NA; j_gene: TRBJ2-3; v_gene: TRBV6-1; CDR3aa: CASSEKGGSTDTQYF
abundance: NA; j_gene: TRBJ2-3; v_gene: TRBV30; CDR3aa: CAWSVGTVKKDTQYF
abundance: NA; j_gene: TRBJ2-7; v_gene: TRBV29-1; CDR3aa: CSVEDLDYEQYF
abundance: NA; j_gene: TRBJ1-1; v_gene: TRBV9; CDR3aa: CASSPPLGAITEAFF
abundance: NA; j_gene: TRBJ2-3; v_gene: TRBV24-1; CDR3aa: CATSDNTDTQYF
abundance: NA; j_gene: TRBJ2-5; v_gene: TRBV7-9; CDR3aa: CASSLALAGGPSDQYF
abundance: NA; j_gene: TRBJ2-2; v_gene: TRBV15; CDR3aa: CATSRGREDVGELFF
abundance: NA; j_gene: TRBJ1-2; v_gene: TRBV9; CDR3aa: CASSTEGGIYGYTF
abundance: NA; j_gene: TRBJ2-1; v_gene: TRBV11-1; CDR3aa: CASSPPLYTSGWGNEQFF
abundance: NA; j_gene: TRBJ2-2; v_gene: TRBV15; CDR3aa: CATSRGQANTGELFF
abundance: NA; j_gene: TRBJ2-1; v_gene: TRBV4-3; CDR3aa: CASSQDLGGRYNEQFF